This T cell receptor (beta chain) appears in the sequencing data of a study of T cell clonotyping in hematopoietic cell transplantation. The study, taken as a whole, reports: Higher Inverse Simpson Index values in graft donor and pretransplant recipient predicted broader posttransplant TCR diversity. No sorting was done, leaving CD4 and CD8 contributions mixed. At the given depth, recipient repertoires were over 97% de novo clonotypes. After transplant, recipient diversity fell while pathologically expanded clonotypes grew through day 180.

Some clones are missing from TCRdb's copy, which holds only in-frame ones; the method was immunoSEQ multiplex PCR. The sample has fewer than 20,000 clones, 70% to 75% seen once. Germline CDR1 reads MNHNY; CDR2 reads SVGAGI (reference sequence). The CDR3 totals 14 residues. The V and J ends lost 4 bases and 3 bases, in that order; junction bases with no gene match: 3. Note on this clone: Its antigen is as yet unknown.

The sequence was obtained from a woman aged 60-70 years in good health. Some clones in this sample may be carry-over from other donors' samples. Material for sequencing was peripheral blood mononuclear cells. This chain uses TRBV6-6 with TRBJ2-7, with 10 bases identical to TRBD2. CDR3 residues: CASSSSGGDYEQYF. The CDR3 region has the DNA TGTGCCAGCAGTTCTAGCGGGGGAGACTACGAGCAGTACTTC.